Listed below are T cell receptor beta chains from one sample, sequenced in a study of cytomegalovirus exposure and HLA in healthy donors. Sequenced by immunoSEQ multiplex PCR; TCRdb stores in-frame clones only, minus some. The table has fewer than 200,000 clones, 76% seen once. The sequenced sample was PBMCs. The origin of the receptors is a man aged 55 to 70 in good health and CMV-seronegative. CDR3s include the opening cysteine and the closing phenylalanine or tryptophan. The order of the fields is clone size, J gene, D gene, V gene, CDR3 length, CDR3 protein, CDR3 DNA. A D gene is named only where the DNA matches it firmly. Size values are once, few and many counts, or a class for expanded clones, and some rows have none.

once | TRBJ2-7 | NA | TRBV6-5 | 12 | CASGRAIDEQYF | TGTGCCAGTGGCAGGGCAATCGACGAGCAGTACTTC
NA | TRBJ1-5 | NA | TRBV5-6 | 13 | CASSPRRGGPQHF | TGTGCCAGCAGCCCGCGCCGAGGGGGGCCCCAGCATTTT
NA | TRBJ2-1 | NA | TRBV18 | 15 | CASSRPGVSYNEQFF | TGTGCCAGCTCACGGCCGGGGGTGTCTTACAATGAGCAGTTCTTC
NA | TRBJ2-7 | NA | TRBV19 | 14 | CASSNRDTYYEQYF | TGTGCCAGTAGTAACCGGGACACTTACTACGAGCAGTACTTC
NA | TRBJ1-1 | NA | TRBV20-1 | 11 | CSARVPTEAFF | TGCAGTGCTAGAGTCCCGACTGAAGCTTTCTTT
NA | TRBJ2-7 | TRBD1 | TRBV6-1 | 13 | CASYRGLSYEQYF | TGTGCCAGCTACAGGGGGCTTAGCTACGAGCAGTACTTC
NA | TRBJ2-7 | TRBD1 | TRBV2 | 13 | CASRGTGIYEQYF | TGTGCCAGCAGGGGGACAGGTATTTACGAGCAGTACTTC
NA | TRBJ2-7 | TRBD2 | TRBV15 | 17 | CATSRAPGLAGVGEQYF | TGTGCCACCAGCAGAGCCCCGGGACTAGCGGGAGTCGGCGAGCAGTACTTC
few | TRBJ1-4 | NA | TRBV11-2 | 15 | CASSVLRGGVSSLFF | TGTGCCAGCAGCGTCCTTAGGGGCGGGGTATCCTCACTGTTTTTT
NA | TRBJ2-1 | TRBD2 | TRBV7-9 | 18 | CASSTGTSGRKSYNEQFF | TGTGCCAGCAGCACCGGGACTAGCGGGAGAAAGTCCTACAATGAGCAGTTCTTC
NA | TRBJ1-1 | NA | TRBV18 | 15 | CASSQWRNTNTEAFF | TGTGCCAGCTCACAATGGAGGAATACGAACACTGAAGCTTTCTTT
few | TRBJ1-1 | NA | TRBV7-9 | 14 | CSSSKDQGSTEAFF | TGTTCCAGCAGCAAAGATCAGGGGTCCACTGAAGCTTTCTTT
NA | TRBJ2-5 | NA | TRBV6-6 | 12 | CASRQNQETQYF | TGTGCCAGCCGACAGAACCAAGAGACCCAGTACTTC
NA | TRBJ2-5 | NA | TRBV4-1 | 13 | CASSLVYQETQYF | TGCGCCAGCAGCCTCGTTTATCAAGAGACCCAGTACTTC
NA | TRBJ2-2 | NA | TRBV6-5 | 13 | CASSYSPRGELFF | TGTGCCAGCAGTTACTCGCCGCGCGGGGAGCTGTTTTTT
few | TRBJ1-2 | NA | TRBV6-1 | 14 | CASSEERNRGGYTF | TGTGCCAGCAGTGAAGAAAGGAATCGAGGCGGCTACACCTTC
NA | TRBJ2-1 | TRBD2 | TRBV29-1 | 14 | CSVDSGLAVNKQFF | TGCAGCGTTGATTCAGGACTAGCGGTAAATAAGCAGTTCTTC
NA | TRBJ2-7 | NA | TRBV29-1 | 14 | CSVEGFGARDEQYF | TGCAGCGTTGAAGGGTTTGGGGCCAGGGACGAGCAGTACTTC
NA | TRBJ1-1 | NA | TRBV30 | 14 | CAWAPGDTFTEAFF | TGTGCCTGGGCGCCCGGGGACACGTTCACTGAAGCTTTCTTT
NA | TRBJ2-2 | NA | TRBV29-1 | 12 | CSVGGGTGELFF | TGCAGCGTTGGGGGAGGAACCGGGGAGCTGTTTTTT
NA | TRBJ2-1 | TRBD1 | TRBV30 | 14 | CAWSTGVAYNEQFF | TGTGCCTGGAGTACAGGGGTGGCCTACAATGAGCAGTTCTTC
NA | TRBJ2-3 | NA | TRBV29-1 | 14 | CSVWGGLDTDTQYF | TGCAGCGTTTGGGGGGGGCTTGACACAGATACGCAGTATTTT
NA | TRBJ2-1 | TRBD2 | TRBV5-1 | 17 | CASSSLGWEGMENEQFF | TGCGCCAGCAGCTCGCTCGGATGGGAGGGGATGGAGAATGAGCAGTTCTTC
NA | TRBJ2-2 | NA | TRBV19 | 15 | CASSSRTANTGELFF | TGTGCCAGTAGTAGTAGAACTGCGAACACCGGGGAGCTGTTTTTT
NA | TRBJ1-2 | TRBD1 | TRBV10-3 | 14 | CATLPGTGTAGYTF | TGTGCCACGCTTCCCGGGACAGGGACGGCCGGCTACACCTTC
few | TRBJ1-2 | TRBD1 | TRBV5-1 | 15 | CASSLTRTGYYGYTF | TGCGCCAGCAGCTTGACCCGGACAGGGTACTACGGCTACACCTTC
NA | TRBJ2-7 | TRBD2 | TRBV15 | 16 | CATSREYGGDFGEQYF | TGTGCCACCAGCAGAGAGTACGGGGGGGACTTCGGTGAGCAGTACTTC
NA | TRBJ2-1 | NA | TRBV4-3 | 15 | CASSLLSRSYNEQFF | TGCGCCAGCAGCCTACTAAGCCGCTCCTACAATGAGCAGTTCTTC
NA | TRBJ2-1 | TRBD2 | TRBV11-2 | 17 | CASSFTGVAGGSNEQFF | TGTGCCAGCAGCTTCACCGGGGTAGCGGGAGGATCCAATGAGCAGTTCTTC
few | TRBJ1-2 | NA | TRBV28 | 16 | CAYRYPGEQGFYGYTF | TGTGCCTATAGGTACCCCGGGGAACAGGGTTTCTATGGCTACACCTTC
NA | TRBJ2-5 | NA | TRBV5-6 | 12 | CASSLAGETQYF | TGTGCCAGCAGCTTGGCGGGGGAGACCCAGTACTTC
NA | TRBJ1-2 | NA | TRBV5-1 | 15 | CASSFEGVLSYGYTF | TGCGCCAGCAGCTTTGAGGGCGTGCTTAGCTATGGCTACACCTTC
NA | TRBJ2-5 | TRBD2 | TRBV7-9 | 15 | CASSGGTSRGETQYF | TGTGCCAGCAGCGGAGGGACTAGCCGAGGGGAGACCCAGTACTTC
NA | TRBJ1-6 | NA | TRBV19 | 16 | CASSIFDVSGNSPLHF | TGTGCCAGTAGTATATTTGACGTTTCGGGGAATTCACCCCTCCACTTT
NA | TRBJ1-1 | TRBD1 | TRBV7-2 | 15 | CASSFDPRTGNEAFF | TGTGCCAGCAGCTTCGATCCTAGGACAGGGAATGAAGCTTTCTTT
few | TRBJ1-5 | TRBD1 | TRBV28 | 16 | CASSIHRGVGNQPQHF | TGTGCCAGCAGTATCCACAGGGGCGTCGGCAATCAGCCCCAGCATTTT